This T cell receptor (beta chain) was sequenced for a study of T cell repertoires in cytomegalovirus infection. The CDR3 contains 17 residues. V lost 5 bases to trimming and J lost 2 bases, with 18 bases between them. TCRdb recomputed calls from the reads with MiXCR, one row per CDR3 protein. The sample consists of 200,000 or so distinct CDR3 sequences, under 30% of them appearing once. The clonotype was recovered from a human donor in good health (CMV status not recorded). Some clones in this sample may be carry-over from other donors' samples. The chain links TRBV12-3 or TRBV12-4 to TRBJ2-2; perhaps TRBD1 as D (6 bases). The source material was PBMCs. The CDR3 spells CASSLRPGHPNTGELFF. Written as DNA, the CDR3 is TGTGCCAGCAGTCTCAGGCCGGGACATCCAAACACCGGGGAGCTGTTTTTT.